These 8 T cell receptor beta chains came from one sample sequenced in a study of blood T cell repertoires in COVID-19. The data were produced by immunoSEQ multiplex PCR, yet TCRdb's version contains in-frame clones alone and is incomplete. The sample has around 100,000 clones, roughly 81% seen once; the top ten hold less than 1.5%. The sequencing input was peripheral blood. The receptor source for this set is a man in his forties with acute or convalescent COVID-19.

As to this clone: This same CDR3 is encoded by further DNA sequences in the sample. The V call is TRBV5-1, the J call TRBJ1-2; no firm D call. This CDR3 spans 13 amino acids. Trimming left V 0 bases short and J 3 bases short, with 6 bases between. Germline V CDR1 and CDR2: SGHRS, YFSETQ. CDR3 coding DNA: TGCGCCAGCAGCTTGGACAGAGACTATGGCTACACCTTC. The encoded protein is CASSLDRDYGYTF.

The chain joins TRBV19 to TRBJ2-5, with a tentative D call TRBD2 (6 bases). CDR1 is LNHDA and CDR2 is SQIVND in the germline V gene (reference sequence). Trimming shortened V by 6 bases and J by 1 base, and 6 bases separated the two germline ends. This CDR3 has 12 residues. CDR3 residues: CASSGGQETQYF. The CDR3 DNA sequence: TGTGCCAGTAGCGGGGGCCAAGAGACCCAGTACTTC. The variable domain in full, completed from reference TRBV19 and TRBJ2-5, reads DGGITQSPKYLFRKEGQNVTLSCEQNLNHDAMYWYRQDPGQGLRLIYYSQIVNDFQKGDIAEGYSVSREKKESFPLTVTSAQKNPTAFYLCASSGGQETQYFGPGTRLLVL.

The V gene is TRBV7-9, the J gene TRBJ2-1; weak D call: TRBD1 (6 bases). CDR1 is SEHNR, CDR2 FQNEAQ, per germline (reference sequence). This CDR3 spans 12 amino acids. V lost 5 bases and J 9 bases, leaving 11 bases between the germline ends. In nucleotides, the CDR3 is TGTGCCAGCAGCCCCGTAGGGGGTGAGCAGTTCTTC. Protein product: CASSPVGGEQFF.

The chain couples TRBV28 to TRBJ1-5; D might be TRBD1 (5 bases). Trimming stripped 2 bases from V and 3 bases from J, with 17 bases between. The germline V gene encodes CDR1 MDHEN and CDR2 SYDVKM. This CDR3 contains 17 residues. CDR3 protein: CASSLLQGNRINQPQHF. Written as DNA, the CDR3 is TGTGCCAGCAGTTTACTGCAGGGTAATAGAATCAATCAGCCCCAGCATTTT.

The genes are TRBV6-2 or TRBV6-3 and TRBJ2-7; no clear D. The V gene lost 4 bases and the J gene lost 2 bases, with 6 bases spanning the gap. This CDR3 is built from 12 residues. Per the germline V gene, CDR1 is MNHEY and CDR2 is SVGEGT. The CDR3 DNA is TGTGCCAGCAGTTCATCAGCCTACGAGCAGTACTTC. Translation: CASSSSAYEQYF.

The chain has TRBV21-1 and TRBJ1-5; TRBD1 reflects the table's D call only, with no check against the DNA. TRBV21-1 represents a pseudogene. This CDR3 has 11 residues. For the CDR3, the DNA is TGTGCCAGCAGCCACAATCAGCCCCAGCATTTT. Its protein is CASSHNQPQHF.

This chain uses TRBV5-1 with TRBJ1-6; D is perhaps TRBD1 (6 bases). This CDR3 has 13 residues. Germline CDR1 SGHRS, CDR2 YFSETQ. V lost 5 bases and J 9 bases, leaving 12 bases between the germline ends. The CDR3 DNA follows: TGCGCCAGCAGTCATACAGGGCCTTCACCCCTCCACTTT. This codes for CASSHTGPSPLHF.

The CDR3 here is CASLAGGANNSPLHF. The CDR3, as DNA: TGTGCCTCTCTCGCAGGAGGGGCCAATAATTCACCCCTCCACTTT. The rearrangement links TRBV28 to TRBJ1-6, with TRBD1 as a possible D gene (5 bases). Germline-derived CDR1 and CDR2 are MDHEN and SYDVKM. The CDR3 has 15 residues. V lost 11 bases to trimming and J lost 5 bases, with 19 bases between them.